Sequencing of this T cell receptor (beta chain) was carried out in a study of cytomegalovirus exposure and HLA in healthy donors. Notes on the study in general: Cytomegalovirus association was assigned to about 150 TCR beta chains.

PCR primers comprised 60 Vbeta and 13 Jbeta primers. Profiled with immunoSEQ multiplex PCR; TCRdb holds only in-frame clones, not every one. The data hold some 180,000 clones, with about 12% observed a single time. This clone was observed a few times. The antigen is not known. Other DNA sequences in the same sample also yield this CDR3. Germline CDR1 SGHVS, CDR2 FQNEAQ. The CDR3 extends over 15 amino acids. Trimming pared 0 bases from V and 1 base from J, leaving 6 bases between. The material sequenced was PBMCs. The clonotype was recovered from a man aged 50 to 59 in good health and CMV-seropositive. The V gene is TRBV7-8, the J gene TRBJ2-2, with a tentative D call TRBD1 (6 bases). The CDR3 DNA follows: TGTGCCAGCAGCTTAGCGGGACAGAACACCGGGGAGCTGTTTTTT. This codes for CASSLAGQNTGELFF.